What follows are 5 T cell receptor beta chains derived from one specimen sequenced in a study of cytomegalovirus exposure and HLA in healthy donors. With 60 Vbeta and 13 Jbeta primers, the PCR was carried out. The data were produced by immunoSEQ multiplex PCR, yet TCRdb's version contains in-frame clones alone and is incomplete. The table shows around 140,000 clones, with 65% to 85% occurring only once. The sample comprised PBMCs. Source of these receptors: a male donor in good health and CMV-seronegative.

This chain connects TRBV10-3 to TRBJ2-3; possibly TRBD2 for D (6 bases). Per the germline V gene, CDR1 is ENHRY and CDR2 is SYGVKD. Trimming left V 5 bases short and J 4 bases short, with 13 bases between. CDR3 length: 14 amino acids. Here the CDR3 reads CAISQYRDSDTQYF. In DNA, the CDR3 is TGTGCCATCAGTCAATACCGGGACTCAGATACGCAGTATTTT.

The chain employs TRBV4-1 and TRBJ1-2; 9 nucleotides match TRBD1. The ends lost 1 base at V and 5 bases at J; junction bases unmatched: 5. The CDR3 totals 15 residues. Germline values: CDR1 MGHRA, CDR2 YSYEKL. DNA of the CDR3: TGCGCCAGCAGCCAAGTCGGGGACAGGGAGTATGGCTACACCTTC. It yields the protein CASSQVGDREYGYTF.

This chain uses TRBV5-5 with TRBJ2-7, with 12 bases aligning to TRBD2. The length of the CDR3 is 16 residues. J lost 0 bases, V lost 4 bases, and 5 bases had no gene match. CDR1 SGHKS and CDR2 YYEKEE come from the germline V gene (reference sequence). CDR3 protein: CASSPGLAGSSYEQYF. The CDR3 DNA follows: TGTGCCAGCAGCCCTGGACTAGCGGGAAGCTCCTACGAGCAGTACTTC.

J is TRBJ1-2 and V is TRBV29-1; D perhaps matches TRBD1 (5 bases). The CDR3 is 12 residues long. The germline V and J ends were trimmed by 5 bases and 4 bases, with 11 bases remaining between them. Per germline, CDR1 SQVTM and CDR2 ANQGSEA. CDR3 residues: CSVKRGSYGYTF. In nucleotides, the CDR3 is TGCAGCGTTAAAAGGGGAAGCTATGGCTACACCTTC.

This clone was seen only a few times. CDR3 nucleotides: TGCAGCGTAGGACTAGCGGGAGGTAATGAGCAGTTCTTC. Protein product: CSVGLAGGNEQFF. The chain uses TRBV29-1 and TRBJ2-1, with 14 bases lining up with TRBD2. In germline, CDR1 is SQVTM, CDR2 ANQGSEA. This CDR3 has 13 amino acids. After removal of 6 bases from V and 7 bases from J, the junction contained 2 bases not matched to a gene.